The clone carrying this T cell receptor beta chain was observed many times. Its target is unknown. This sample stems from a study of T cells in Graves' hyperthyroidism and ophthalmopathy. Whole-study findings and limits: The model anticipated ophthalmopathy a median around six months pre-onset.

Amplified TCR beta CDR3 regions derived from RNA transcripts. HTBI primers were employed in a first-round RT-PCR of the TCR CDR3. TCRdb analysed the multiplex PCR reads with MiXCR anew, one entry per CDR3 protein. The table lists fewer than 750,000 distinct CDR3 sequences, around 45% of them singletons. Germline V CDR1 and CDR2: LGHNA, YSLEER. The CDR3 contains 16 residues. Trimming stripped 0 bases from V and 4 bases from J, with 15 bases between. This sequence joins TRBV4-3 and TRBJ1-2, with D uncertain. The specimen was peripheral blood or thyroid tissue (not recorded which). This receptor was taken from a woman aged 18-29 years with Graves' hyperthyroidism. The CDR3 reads CASSQDGVEKGYGYTF. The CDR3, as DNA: TGCGCCAGCAGCCAAGATGGGGTGGAGAAGGGCTATGGCTACACCTTC.